The rows below give T cell receptor beta chains drawn from one sample of a study of shared T cell receptors in the human thymus. Data came from immunoSEQ multiplex PCR; TCRdb stores just in-frame clones and leaves some out. This sample carries hundreds of thousands of clones, around nine tenths of them seen once, and the ten largest clones take approximately 0.011%. These data were also reused for a study on human thymus T cells.

Sequencing was done on a sample of thymocytes. These TCRs come from a boy in the first two years of life with a congenital heart defect. Each CDR3 is given with its conserved first and last residue. A D gene is named only where the DNA matches it firmly. Size is omitted from some rows. Given values are once, few, many or a class for expanded clones.

size	V	J	D	DNA	CDR3
few	TRBV18	TRBJ2-6	-	TGTGCCAGCTCACCCCGGCGGTCTGGGGCCAACGTCCTGACTTTC	CASSPRRSGANVLTF
-	TRBV14	TRBJ2-7	-	TGTGCCAGCAGCCAAGAGCGGGACCGGGTGTCCGAGCAGTACTTC	CASSQERDRVSEQYF
-	TRBV19	TRBJ2-1	-	TGTGCCAGTAGACTAGAGGACAATGAGCAGTTCTTC	CASRLEDNEQFF
-	TRBV4-1	TRBJ2-7	TRBD1	TGCGCCAGCAGCCAAACCGGGACAGGGAAATTCTACGAGCAGTACTTC	CASSQTGTGKFYEQYF
-	TRBV4-3	TRBJ2-1	TRBD2	TGCGCCAGCAGCCAAGAGGCCCTTGGACTAGCGGAGCAGTTCTTC	CASSQEALGLAEQFF
-	TRBV15	TRBJ2-2	TRBD2	TGTGCCACCAGCAGCCCCACTAGCGGGAATCTCGGGGAGCTGTTTTTT	CATSSPTSGNLGELFF
-	TRBV27	TRBJ2-7	TRBD1	TGTGCCAGCGCCCGGGACAGGGCGCACTACGAGCAGTACTTC	CASARDRAHYEQYF
-	TRBV6-1	TRBJ2-2	TRBD2	TGTGCCAGCAAGATAACTAGCGGGAACACCGGGGAGCTGTTTTTT	CASKITSGNTGELFF
-	TRBV10-3	TRBJ2-1	-	TGTGCCATCAGCGGGGACTCCGTATCCTACAATGAGCAGTTCTTC	CAISGDSVSYNEQFF
few	TRBV12-5	TRBJ2-2	TRBD2	TGTGCTAGTGGAGGAGCGGAGCCGGGGGGAACCGGGGAGCTGTTTTTT	CASGGAEPGGTGELFF
once	TRBV18	TRBJ2-7	-	TGTGCCAGCTCACCTACAGGGTCCGAGCAGTACTTC	CASSPTGSEQYF
-	TRBV5-1	TRBJ1-2	-	TGCGCCAGCAGCATTTACAGCTCTAACTATGGCTACACCTTC	CASSIYSSNYGYTF
-	TRBV6-5	TRBJ2-7	-	TGTGCCAGCAGTTACTGGGGCGCCCCAACCTACGAGCAGTACTTC	CASSYWGAPTYEQYF
-	TRBV14	TRBJ2-1	TRBD2	TGTGCCAGCAGCCAAGATCGGCGGCTAGCGGGCCCATACAATGAGCAGTTCTTC	CASSQDRRLAGPYNEQFF
-	TRBV7-9	TRBJ1-2	TRBD1	TGTGCCAGCAGCCCAAGGACAGGGGATGTGGCTTATGGCTACACCTTC	CASSPRTGDVAYGYTF
-	TRBV11-1	TRBJ2-1	TRBD2	TGTGCCAGCAGCTTCCGGACTAGCGGGATTATCCCCTACAATGAGCAGTTCTTC	CASSFRTSGIIPYNEQFF
-	TRBV6-5	TRBJ1-5	-	TGTGCCAGCAGCCCTACGGGGGACGGGTCGCGGCATTTT	CASSPTGDGSRHF
-	TRBV28	TRBJ2-1	-	TGTGCCAGCAGTTTTGGGCCGCCTGGCACCTACAATGAGCAGTTCTTC	CASSFGPPGTYNEQFF
once	TRBV6-5	TRBJ2-1	TRBD2	TGTGCCAGCACCGATAGCGGGAGGGGGTACAATGAGCAGTTCTTC	CASTDSGRGYNEQFF
-	TRBV4-3	TRBJ2-1	TRBD2	TGCGCCAGCAGCCAAGAGGCGGGCGGGAGAGTCGATGAGCAGTTCTTC	CASSQEAGGRVDEQFF
once	TRBV2	TRBJ1-1	-	TGTGCCAGCAGCCAACAGGGTTTAGGGACTGAAGCTTTCTTT	CASSQQGLGTEAFF
-	TRBV9	TRBJ1-4	TRBD1	TGTGCCAGCAGCGTAGGGGGACAGGTTACAAGAGTAGAAAAACTGTTTTTT	CASSVGGQVTRVEKLFF
-	TRBV5-4	TRBJ2-7	-	TGTGCCAGCAGCCCGGCAGCGGTCCCCCTTTACGAGCAGTACTTC	CASSPAAVPLYEQYF
-	TRBV19	TRBJ2-7	-	TGTGCCAGTAGTGTGGAGGGGGCTAGGTACGAGCAGTACTTC	CASSVEGARYEQYF
-	TRBV19	TRBJ2-7	-	TGTGCCAGTAGTATCCGCGAGGGGGTTGGATACGAGCAGTACTTC	CASSIREGVGYEQYF
-	TRBV25-1	TRBJ1-4	-	TGTGCCAGCAGTGATCCCATGGGGCAAGGTGAAAAACTGTTTTTT	CASSDPMGQGEKLFF
-	TRBV4-3	TRBJ2-7	-	TGCGCCAGCAGCCAAGATGGGAGCGGACTTGCCTCCTACGAGCAGTACTTC	CASSQDGSGLASYEQYF
-	TRBV10-1	TRBJ2-7	TRBD2	TGCGCCAGCAGTAGTGGGGGCCTAGCGGGAGGGGGCTACGAGCAGTACTTC	CASSSGGLAGGGYEQYF
-	TRBV19	TRBJ2-3	TRBD2	TGTGCCAGTAGGGAAGCGGGAGGGCCACCAGATACGCAGTATTTT	CASREAGGPPDTQYF
once	TRBV29-1	TRBJ2-7	-	TGCAGCGTTGAAGAGGAGGGGCCAGGGGGCTACGAGCAGTACTTC	CSVEEEGPGGYEQYF
-	TRBV6-6	TRBJ2-7	-	TGTGCCAGCAGGTCCGACTGGGAGTCCTACGAGCAGTACTTC	CASRSDWESYEQYF
-	TRBV5-8	TRBJ2-1	TRBD1	TGTGCCAGCAGCGACAGACAGGGAGAGGCGCACAATGAGCAGTTCTTC	CASSDRQGEAHNEQFF
-	TRBV4-1	TRBJ2-7	-	TGCGCCAGCAGCCACCTTTTCGTGGGAGTCTACGAGCAGTACTTC	CASSHLFVGVYEQYF
-	TRBV5-5	TRBJ2-1	TRBD2	TGTGCCAGCAGCTTGGAGTCTAGCGGGAGTCGCTATAATGAGCAGTTCTTC	CASSLESSGSRYNEQFF
-	TRBV28	TRBJ2-7	-	TGTGCCAGCAGCCAGGGGACGGTACAGACCTACGAGCAGTACTTC	CASSQGTVQTYEQYF
once	TRBV29-1	TRBJ2-3	TRBD2	TGCAGCGTTGATGTAAAGGGACTAGCGGGACCAACAGGTACGCAGTATTTT	CSVDVKGLAGPTGTQYF
-	TRBV27	TRBJ2-2	TRBD2	TGTGCCAGCAGACCCCCGAGACTAGCGGCAATGAACACCGGGGAGCTGTTTTTT	CASRPPRLAAMNTGELFF
-	TRBV11-3	TRBJ1-4	TRBD1	TGTGCCAGCAGCCCGGGACAGATTAATGAAAAACTGTTTTTT	CASSPGQINEKLFF
-	TRBV5-5	TRBJ1-1	TRBD1	TGTGCCAGCAGCTGCCGGGACAGGCTTCGGGCCACTGAAGCTTTCTTT	CASSCRDRLRATEAFF
-	TRBV5-6	TRBJ2-1	TRBD1	TGTGCCAGCAGCTTGGACGGGGAGCCGGGACAGCTAGTCGATGAGCAGTTCTTC	CASSLDGEPGQLVDEQFF